Shown below are 2 T cell receptor beta chains from a single sample sequenced in a study of T cells after yellow fever vaccination. One entry per CDR3 protein, called by TCRdb with MiXCR from the 5' RACE reads. The table lists some 600,000 distinct CDR3 sequences, 9% to 15% of them singletons. Here the sequenced sample was PBMCs, taken on the day of the yellow fever booster vaccination. The receptors originated from a man aged 25 to 40 who received the YFV17D yellow fever vaccine.

V gene TRBV5-1 combines with J gene TRBJ1-5, with D tentatively TRBD1 (6 bases). This CDR3 has 13 amino acids. Trimming took 7 bases from V and 6 from J, leaving 14 bases between them. Germline V gene sequence: CDR1 SGHRS, CDR2 YFSETQ. DNA for the CDR3: TGCGCCAGCGCCCCAGGGGACGGTCAGCCCCAGCATTTT. It codes for CASAPGDGQPQHF.

CDR3 sequence reads: CSATGPHTNSGANVLTF. CDR3 nucleotide sequence: TGCAGTGCTACAGGACCCCACACCAACTCTGGGGCCAACGTCCTGACTTTC. This chain connects TRBV20-1 to TRBJ2-6; D is ambiguous. Looked up from germline, CDR1 is DFQATT and CDR2 is SNEGSKA (reference sequence). CDR3 length: 17 residues. V was clipped by 4 bases and J by 0 bases, with 16 bases between them.